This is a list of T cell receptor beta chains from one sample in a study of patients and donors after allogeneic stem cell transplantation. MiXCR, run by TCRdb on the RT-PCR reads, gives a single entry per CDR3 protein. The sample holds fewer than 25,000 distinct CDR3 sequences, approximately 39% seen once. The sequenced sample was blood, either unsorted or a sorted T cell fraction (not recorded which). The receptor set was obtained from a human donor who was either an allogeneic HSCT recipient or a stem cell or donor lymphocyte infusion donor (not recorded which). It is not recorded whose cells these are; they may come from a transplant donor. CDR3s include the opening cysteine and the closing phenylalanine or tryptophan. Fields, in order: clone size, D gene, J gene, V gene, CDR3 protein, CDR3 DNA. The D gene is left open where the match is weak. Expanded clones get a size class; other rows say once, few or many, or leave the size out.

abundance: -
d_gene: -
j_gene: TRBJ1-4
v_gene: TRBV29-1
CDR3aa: CSVDSGLF
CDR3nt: TGCAGCGTTGACAGCGGACTCTTT

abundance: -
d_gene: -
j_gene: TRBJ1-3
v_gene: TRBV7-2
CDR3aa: CASSPGYSGNTIYF
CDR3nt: TGTGCCAGCAGCCCTGGTTACTCTGGAAACACCATATATTTT

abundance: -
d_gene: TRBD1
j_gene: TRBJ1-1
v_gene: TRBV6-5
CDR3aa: CASSPGTGGGTEAFF
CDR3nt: TGTGCCAGCAGCCCCGGGACAGGGGGCGGCACTGAAGCTTTCTTT

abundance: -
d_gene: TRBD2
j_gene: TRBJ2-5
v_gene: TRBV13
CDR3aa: CASSFGLTGGASETQYF
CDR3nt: TGTGCCAGCAGCTTTGGGCTAACCGGGGGGGCCTCAGAGACCCAGTACTTC

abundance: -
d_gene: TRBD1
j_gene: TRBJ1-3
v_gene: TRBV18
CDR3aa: CASSTGQGSTGNTIYF
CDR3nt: TGTGCCAGCTCAACGGGACAGGGGAGCACTGGAAACACCATATATTTT

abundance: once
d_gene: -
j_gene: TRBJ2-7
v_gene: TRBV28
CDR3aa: CASSLEGGEQYF
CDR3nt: TGTGCCAGCAGTTTAGAGGGCGGCGAGCAGTACTTC

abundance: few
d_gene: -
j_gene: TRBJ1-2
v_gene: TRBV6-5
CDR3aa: CASRSGGLGLDYGYTF
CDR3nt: TGTGCCAGTAGATCGGGGGGACTTGGCTTGGACTATGGCTACACCTTC

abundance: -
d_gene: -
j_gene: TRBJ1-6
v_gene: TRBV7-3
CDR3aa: CASSSTGSYNSPLHF
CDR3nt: TGTGCCAGCAGCTCCACAGGTTCCTATAATTCACCCCTCCACTTT

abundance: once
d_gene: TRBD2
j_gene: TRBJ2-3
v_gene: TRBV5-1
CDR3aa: CASSLGLAGGRGADTQYF
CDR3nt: TGCGCCAGCAGCTTGGGTTTAGCGGGGGGGCGTGGAGCAGATACGCAGTATTTT

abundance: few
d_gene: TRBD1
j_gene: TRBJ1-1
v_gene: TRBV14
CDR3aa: CASSQDNRDRETPFF
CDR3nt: TGTGCCAGCAGCCAAGATAACCGGGACAGGGAAACTCCTTTCTTT

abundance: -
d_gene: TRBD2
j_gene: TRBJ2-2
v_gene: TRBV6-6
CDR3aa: CASGWGGPAGELFF
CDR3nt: TGTGCCAGCGGCTGGGGAGGGCCGGCCGGGGAGCTGTTTTTT

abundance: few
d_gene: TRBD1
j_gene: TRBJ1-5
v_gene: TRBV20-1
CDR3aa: CSARDPRTGGGIGNQPQHF
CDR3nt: TGCAGTGCTAGAGATCCCCGGACAGGGGGCGGAATCGGCAATCAGCCCCAGCATTTT

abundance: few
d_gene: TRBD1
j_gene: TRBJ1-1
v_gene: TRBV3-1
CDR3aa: CASSQYITGAAEAFF
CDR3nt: TGTGCCAGCAGCCAATATATTACAGGGGCCGCTGAAGCTTTCTTT

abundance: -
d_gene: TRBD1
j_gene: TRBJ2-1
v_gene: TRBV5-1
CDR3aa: CASSFATGTGNNEQFF
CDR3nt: TGCGCCAGCAGCTTCGCAACCGGGACAGGTAACAATGAGCAGTTCTTC

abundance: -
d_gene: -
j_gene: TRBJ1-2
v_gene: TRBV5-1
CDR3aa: CASSLNHANYGYTF
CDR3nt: TGCGCCAGCAGCCTTAACCACGCTAACTATGGCTACACCTTC

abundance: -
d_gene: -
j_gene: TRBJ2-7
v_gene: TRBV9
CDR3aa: CASSVGDSVSYEQYF
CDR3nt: TGTGCCAGCAGCGTAGGTGACAGTGTCTCCTACGAGCAGTACTTC

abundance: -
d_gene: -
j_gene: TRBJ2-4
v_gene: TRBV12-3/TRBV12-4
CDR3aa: CASSPRAGTVAKNIQYF
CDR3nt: TGTGCCAGCAGCCCGCGGGCCGGGACTGTAGCCAAAAACATTCAGTACTTC

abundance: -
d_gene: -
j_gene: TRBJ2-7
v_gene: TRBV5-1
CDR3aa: CASSSAKYSGTYEQYF
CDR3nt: TGCGCCAGCAGCTCGGCTAAGTACAGCGGAACCTACGAGCAGTACTTC

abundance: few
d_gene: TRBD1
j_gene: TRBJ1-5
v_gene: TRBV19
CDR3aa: CASRGTGRSNQPQHF
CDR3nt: TGTGCCAGTAGAGGGACAGGGAGGAGCAATCAGCCCCAGCATTTT

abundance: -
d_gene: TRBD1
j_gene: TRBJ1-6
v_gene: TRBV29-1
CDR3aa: CSVGDSSYNSPLHF
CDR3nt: TGCAGCGTCGGGGACAGCTCCTATAATTCACCCCTCCACTTT

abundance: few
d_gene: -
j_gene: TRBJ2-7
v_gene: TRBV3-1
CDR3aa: CASSQIWTSHYEQYF
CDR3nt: TGTGCCAGCAGCCAAATCTGGACATCACACTACGAGCAGTACTTC

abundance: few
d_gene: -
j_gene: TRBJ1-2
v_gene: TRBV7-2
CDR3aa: CASSLVGTANYGYTF
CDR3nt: TGTGCCAGCAGCTTAGTTGGGACGGCTAACTATGGCTACACCTTC

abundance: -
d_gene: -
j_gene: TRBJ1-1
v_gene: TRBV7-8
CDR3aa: CASSLVHSRSMEAFF
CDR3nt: TGTGCCAGCAGCTTAGTGCATAGCAGGTCGATGGAAGCTTTCTTT

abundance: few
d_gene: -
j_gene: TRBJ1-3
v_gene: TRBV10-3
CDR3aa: CAISSDSKGNTIYF
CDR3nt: TGTGCCATCAGTTCAGACAGTAAAGGAAACACCATATATTTT

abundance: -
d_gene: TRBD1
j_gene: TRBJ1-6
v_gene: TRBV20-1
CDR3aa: CSVGDRDSPLHF
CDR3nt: TGCAGTGTTGGGGACAGAGATTCACCCCTCCACTTT

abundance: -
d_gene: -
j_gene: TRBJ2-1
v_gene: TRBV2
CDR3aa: CASSQLNEQFF
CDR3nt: TGTGCCAGCAGTCAGCTCAATGAGCAGTTCTTC

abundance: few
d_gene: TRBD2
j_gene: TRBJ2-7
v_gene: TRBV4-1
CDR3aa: CASSHVAGLAGARSYEQYF
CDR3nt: TGCGCCAGCAGCCATGTGGCGGGACTAGCGGGGGCCCGATCCTACGAGCAGTACTTC

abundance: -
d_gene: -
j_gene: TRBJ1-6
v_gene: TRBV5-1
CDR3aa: CASRNSPDSPLHF
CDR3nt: TGCGCCAGCAGGAACTCGCCCGATTCACCCCTCCACTTT

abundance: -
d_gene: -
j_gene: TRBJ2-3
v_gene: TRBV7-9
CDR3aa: CASSLVGQRDTQYF
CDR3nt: TGTGCCAGCAGCTTAGTTGGGCAGAGAGATACGCAGTATTTT

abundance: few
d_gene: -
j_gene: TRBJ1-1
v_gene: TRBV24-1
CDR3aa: CATSDSGEAFF
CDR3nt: TGTGCCACCAGTGATTCAGGGGAAGCTTTCTTT

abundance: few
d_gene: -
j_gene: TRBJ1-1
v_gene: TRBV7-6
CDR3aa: CASSLELTNTEAFF
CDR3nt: TGTGCCAGCAGCTTAGAACTCACGAACACTGAAGCTTTCTTT

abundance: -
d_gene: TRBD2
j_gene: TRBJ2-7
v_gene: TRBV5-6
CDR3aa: CASSLVGGSVSYEQYF
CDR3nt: TGTGCCAGCAGCTTGGTTGGCGGGAGCGTCTCCTACGAGCAGTACTTC

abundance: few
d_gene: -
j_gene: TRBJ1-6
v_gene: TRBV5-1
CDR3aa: CASHTGAYNSPLHF
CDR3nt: TGCGCCTCCCACACCGGGGCGTATAATTCACCCCTCCACTTT

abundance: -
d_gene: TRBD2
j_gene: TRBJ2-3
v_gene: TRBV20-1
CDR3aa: CSASGDTDTQYF
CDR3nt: TGCAGCGCTAGCGGGGACACAGATACGCAGTATTTT

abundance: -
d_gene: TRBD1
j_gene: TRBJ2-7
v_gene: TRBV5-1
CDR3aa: CASSLRQGLYEQYF
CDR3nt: TGCGCCAGCAGCCTCCGACAGGGATTATACGAGCAGTACTTC

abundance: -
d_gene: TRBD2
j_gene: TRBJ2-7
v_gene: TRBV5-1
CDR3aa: CASNLAGGSYEQYF
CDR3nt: TGCGCCAGCAACTTAGCGGGGGGGTCCTACGAGCAGTACTTC

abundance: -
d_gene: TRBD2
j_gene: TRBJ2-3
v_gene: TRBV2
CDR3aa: CARTRGRTDTQYF
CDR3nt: TGTGCCCGCACTCGCGGGAGGACAGATACGCAGTATTTT

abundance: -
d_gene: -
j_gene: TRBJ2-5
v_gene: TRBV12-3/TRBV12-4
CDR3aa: CASSGGRTQETQYF
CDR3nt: TGTGCCAGCAGCGGGGGACGGACCCAAGAGACCCAGTACTTC

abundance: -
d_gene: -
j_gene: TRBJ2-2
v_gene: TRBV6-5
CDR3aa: CASSYGGSRRGELFF
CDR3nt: TGTGCCAGCAGTTACGGGGGGAGTCGCCGCGGGGAGCTGTTTTTT

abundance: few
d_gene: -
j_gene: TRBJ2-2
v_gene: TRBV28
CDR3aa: CASSRILGTGELFF
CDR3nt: TGTGCCAGCAGTCGGATACTAGGGACCGGGGAGCTGTTTTTT

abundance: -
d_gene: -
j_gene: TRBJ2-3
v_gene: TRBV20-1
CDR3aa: CSARDWGDTDTQYF
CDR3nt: TGCAGTGCTAGAGATTGGGGGGACACAGATACGCAGTATTTT

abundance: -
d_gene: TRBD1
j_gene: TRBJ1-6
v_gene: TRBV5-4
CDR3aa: CASSSATGYNSPLHF
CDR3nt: TGTGCCAGCAGCTCAGCGACAGGGTATAATTCACCCCTCCACTTT

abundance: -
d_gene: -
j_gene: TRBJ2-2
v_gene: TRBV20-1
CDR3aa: CSARQGGTGELFF
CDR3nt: TGCAGTGCTAGACAGGGGGGCACCGGGGAGCTGTTTTTT

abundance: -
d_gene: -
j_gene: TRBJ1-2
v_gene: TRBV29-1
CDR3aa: CSADANYGYTF
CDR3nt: TGCAGCGCAGACGCTAACTATGGCTACACCTTC

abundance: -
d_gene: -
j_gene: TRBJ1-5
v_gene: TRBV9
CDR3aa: CASSVGPAQPQHF
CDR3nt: TGTGCCAGCAGCGTAGGGCCCGCTCAGCCCCAGCATTTT

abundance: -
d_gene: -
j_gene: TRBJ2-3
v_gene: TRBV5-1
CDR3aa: CASSFDGGSTDTQYF
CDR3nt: TGCGCCAGCAGCTTCGACGGGGGAAGCACAGATACGCAGTATTTT

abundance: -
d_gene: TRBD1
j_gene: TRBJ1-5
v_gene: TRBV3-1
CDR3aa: CASSPGGQGAWDSNQPQHF
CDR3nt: TGTGCCAGCAGCCCGGGGGGACAGGGGGCTTGGGATAGCAATCAGCCCCAGCATTTT

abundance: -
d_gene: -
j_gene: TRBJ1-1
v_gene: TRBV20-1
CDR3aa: CSARPPLWAFF
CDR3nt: TGCAGTGCTAGACCCCCGTTGTGGGCTTTCTTT

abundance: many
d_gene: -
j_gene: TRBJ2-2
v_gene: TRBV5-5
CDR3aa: CASSYVGSDTGELFF
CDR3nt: TGTGCCAGCAGCTACGTGGGGAGCGACACCGGGGAGCTGTTTTTT

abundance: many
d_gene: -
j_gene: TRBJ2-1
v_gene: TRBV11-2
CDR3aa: CASSLITGGSQFF
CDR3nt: TGTGCCAGCAGCTTAATAACGGGCGGATCGCAGTTCTTC